A selection of T cell receptor beta chains follows, all from one sample in a study of shared clonotypes between healthy human individuals. Profiling relied on immunoSEQ multiplex PCR, and the TCRdb table lists in-frame clones only, not all of them. The sample comprises about 1.9 million clones, 90% to 95% of which are singletons, and 1.5% to 2% rests with the top ten. Sequencing used naive CD8+ T cells from PBMCs. Receptors were obtained from a young man in good health. Some clones in this sample may be carry-over from other donors' samples. The CDR3 runs from the conserved cysteine through the conserved F or W. Fields, in order: clone size, J gene, V gene, CDR3 protein. Not every row has a clone size; where given, it reads once, few, many or a size class.

>.|TRBJ2-7|TRBV19
CASRESQARYEQYF
>.|TRBJ1-5|TRBV15
CATSSMDTVGNQPQHF
>.|TRBJ1-2|TRBV7-9
CASSSGYGYTF
>.|TRBJ2-2|TRBV6-5
CASSWDRGPTGELFF
>.|TRBJ1-2|TRBV7-8
CASTPRVGVRGYTF
>.|TRBJ1-2|TRBV11-2
CASSLEPSAAPFYGYTF
>.|TRBJ1-1|TRBV18
CASSPVARTEAFF
>once|TRBJ1-3|TRBV4-3
CASSQEKSVEVRGNTIYF
>once|TRBJ1-5|TRBV6-5
CASSYVAGEAQHF
>.|TRBJ2-7|TRBV9
CASSLGGSSNYEQYF
>.|TRBJ1-1|TRBV7-9
CASSLSKGGNAEAFF
>.|TRBJ2-3|TRBV11-2
CASSLMARISTDTQYF
>.|TRBJ2-2|TRBV5-6
CASSLGTATGELFF
>.|TRBJ2-5|TRBV27
CASSDSSGQETQYF
>.|TRBJ2-1|TRBV27
CASSLIAGGYNEQFF
>.|TRBJ2-7|TRBV27
CASSLIGAYEQYF
>.|TRBJ2-5|TRBV10-3
CAISATETQETQYF
>.|TRBJ2-1|TRBV7-9
CASSLSFREGLFYNEQFF
>.|TRBJ2-7|TRBV7-9
CASSSPLGAYEQYF
>.|TRBJ2-5|TRBV13
CASSPDRGREETQYF
>.|TRBJ2-3|TRBV9
CASSGRGLAGGTDTQYF
>.|TRBJ2-1|TRBV2
CASSDRGLSSYNEQFF
>.|TRBJ2-2|TRBV6-5
CASSYSTTPNTGELFF
>.|TRBJ2-6|TRBV27
CASSLSRSGANVLTF
>.|TRBJ2-7|TRBV28
CASSSMVTSGNDEQYF
>.|TRBJ2-1|TRBV13
CASSEDRVTYEQFF
>.|TRBJ2-7|TRBV10-1
CASSEGTAYEQYF
>.|TRBJ2-3|TRBV7-8
CASSLIPGQGPDTQYF
>few|TRBJ2-7|TRBV25-1
CASSVSGRSSEQYF
>.|TRBJ2-1|TRBV30
CAWSALSIGEQFF
>.|TRBJ2-1|TRBV27
CASSYRGQGNNEQFF
>.|TRBJ2-7|TRBV7-9
CASSLAGTGGSYEQYF
>.|TRBJ2-7|TRBV13
CASSYRQGSGSYEQYF
>.|TRBJ1-1|TRBV7-9
CASSLTPGHTNTEAFF
>.|TRBJ1-2|TRBV9
CASSEGGDGYGYTF
>once|TRBJ1-3|TRBV27
CATKPTSFLTSGNTIYF
>.|TRBJ2-1|TRBV27
CASSLWDRYNEQFF
>once|TRBJ2-7|TRBV29-1
CSVELGGYEQYF
>.|TRBJ2-1|TRBV2
CASRDPPAETPNEQFF
>.|TRBJ2-1|TRBV11-2
CASSQGREGFYNEQFF
>.|TRBJ2-7|TRBV19
CASSFAPTGNEQYF
>.|TRBJ1-1|TRBV14
CASSQVESMNTEAFF
>.|TRBJ2-4|TRBV27
CASSSSIAKNIQYF
>.|TRBJ2-1|TRBV7-9
CASSLDSSYNEQFF
>few|TRBJ2-3|TRBV5-1
CASSFVDTQYF
>.|TRBJ1-5|TRBV27
CASSNRVGWGQPQHF
>.|TRBJ1-1|TRBV27
CASSSDRDAGDAFF
>.|TRBJ2-5|TRBV27
CASSLTMGAPRETQYF
>.|TRBJ1-2|TRBV5-6
CASSSLSGGAGGYTF
>.|TRBJ2-3|TRBV6-4
CASSDGRLGDTQYF
>.|TRBJ1-1|TRBV29-1
CSVFGGRGGPEAFF
>.|TRBJ2-7|TRBV5-1
CASSLARGVVREQYF
>.|TRBJ2-1|TRBV11-3
CASSSDPALYNEQFF